The 29 T cell receptor beta chains below were found in one sample sequenced in a study of cytomegalovirus exposure and HLA in healthy donors. Libraries were prepared by immunoSEQ multiplex PCR; TCRdb keeps only in-frame clonotypes and omits some of them. The top ten clones hold approximately 4% of a sample with 100,000 or so clones, around 88% of them seen once. Material: PBMCs. All receptors derive from a woman in her thirties in good health and CMV-seronegative.

This clone was picked up one time. This chain connects TRBV29-1 to TRBJ1-1; no clear D gene. The V gene lost 6 bases and the J gene lost 1 base, with 9 bases spanning the gap. The CDR3 loop spans 12 amino acids. CDR1 is SQVTM, CDR2 ANQGSEA, per germline. The DNA for the CDR3 is TGCAGCGTCCTAGACGGGAACACTGAAGCTTTCTTT. Protein sequence: CSVLDGNTEAFF.

This sequence joins TRBV28 and TRBJ2-7; D gene unclear. Trimming removed 6 bases at V and 9 bases at J, with 15 bases between. This CDR3 contains 12 residues. From germline, CDR1 is MDHEN and CDR2 SYDVKM. CDR3: CASSPTQGGQYF. CDR3 in DNA: TGTGCCAGCAGCCCGACCCAAGGCGGGCAGTACTTC.

This clone was found once. CDR3 loop: CASSSPTGRHEQYF. As DNA, the CDR3 is TGTGCCAGCAGCTCGCCGACAGGGCGCCACGAGCAGTACTTC. This sequence joins TRBV7-9 and TRBJ2-7; 7 positions agree with TRBD1. This CDR3 is built from 14 residues. Per the germline V gene, CDR1 is SEHNR and CDR2 is FQNEAQ (reference sequence). V gave up 4 bases and J gave up 5 bases; unmatched junction bases: 8. Full variable domain (outside the CDR3, taken from reference TRBV7-9 and TRBJ2-7): DTGVSQNPRHKITKRGQNVTFRCDPISEHNRLYWYRQTLGQGPEFLTYFQNEAQLEKSRLLSDRFSAERPKGSFSTLEIQRTEQGDSAMYLCASSSPTGRHEQYFGPGTRLTVT.

The gene calls are TRBV6-5 and TRBJ1-1; 9 bases map to TRBD1. V shed 5 bases and J 7 bases; nucleotides not matched to a gene: 2. CDR3 length: 12 residues. Germline V gene data show CDR1 as MNHEY and CDR2 as SVGAGI. The CDR3 protein is CASSLDRGEAFF. In DNA, the CDR3 is TGTGCCAGCAGTCTGGACAGGGGTGAAGCTTTCTTT.

The gene calls are TRBV5-4 and TRBJ1-3; 10 nucleotides line up with TRBD1. Per germline, CDR1 SGHNT and CDR2 YYREEE (reference sequence). This CDR3 region has 17 residues. The ends lost 4 bases at V and 4 bases at J; junction bases unmatched: 11. This CDR3 is CASSRELGQGEGNTIYF. The DNA for the CDR3 is TGTGCCAGCAGCCGCGAACTTGGACAGGGGGAAGGAAACACCATATATTTT.

This clone occurred a few times. The rearrangement joins TRBV6-5 to TRBJ1-5; D possibly corresponds to TRBD1 (5 bases). Germline CDR1 is MNHEY and CDR2 is SVGAGI. V was trimmed by 5 bases and J by 0 bases, leaving 11 bases between them. The CDR3 has 15 amino acids. CDR3 sequence (DNA): TGTGCCAGCAGTCCGACAGCATATAGCAATCAGCCCCAGCATTTT. It specifies CASSPTAYSNQPQHF.

This chain connects TRBV5-1 to TRBJ2-7; no definite D call. CDR1 is SGHRS and CDR2 is YFSETQ in the germline V gene. The CDR3 totals 13 residues. The germline V and J ends were trimmed by 1 base and 2 bases, with 7 bases remaining between them. The CDR3 sequence: CASSLKTPYEQYF. CDR3 sequence (DNA): TGCGCCAGCAGCTTGAAGACTCCCTACGAGCAGTACTTC.

This chain links TRBV7-9 with TRBJ1-1, with D uncertain. Germline assignment: CDR1 SEHNR and CDR2 FQNEAQ (reference sequence). The CDR3 length is 15 residues. V lost 3 bases and J 2 bases, leaving 13 bases between the germline ends. The CDR3 nucleotides read TGTGCCAGCAGCTTCCCGGGAGGAAGAAACACTGAAGCTTTCTTT. Translation gives CASSFPGGRNTEAFF.

A few counts support this clone. The chain joins TRBV2 to TRBJ1-6; no definite D call. Germline V gene data show CDR1 as SNHLY and CDR2 as FYNNEI. V gave up 3 bases and J gave up 9 bases, with 18 bases separating them. The CDR3 has 16 amino acids. CDR3 loop: CASSEWQVEGGSPLHF. For the CDR3, the DNA is TGTGCCAGCAGTGAGTGGCAGGTAGAGGGAGGTTCACCCCTCCACTTT.

This clone was detected only once. The genes are TRBV19 and TRBJ1-5; TRBD1 agrees at 7 bases. This CDR3 has 14 amino acids. CDR1 LNHDA and CDR2 SQIVND come from the germline V gene (reference sequence). V gave up 5 bases and J gave up 3 bases; unmatched junction bases: 4. The CDR3 DNA reads as TGTGCCAGTAGTGAACAGGGGAACAATCAGCCCCAGCATTTT. It translates to CASSEQGNNQPQHF.

This chain joins TRBV27 and TRBJ1-2, with 8 bases identical to TRBD1. The CDR3 consists of 15 residues. In germline, CDR1 is MNHEY, CDR2 SMNVEV (reference sequence). J was trimmed by 7 bases and V by 8 bases; bases with no gene match: 15. CDR3 loop: CASFGEGRGHLGYTF. CDR3 bases: TGTGCCAGCTTCGGGGAGGGCAGGGGGCATCTTGGCTACACCTTC.

The chain recombines TRBV4-3 with TRBJ1-4, with 9 nucleotides matching TRBD1. This CDR3 is 20 amino acids long. The junction had 14 bases not matched to a gene; V was cut back by 3 bases and J by 0 bases. Germline CDR1 and CDR2: LGHNA and YSLEER. DNA of the CDR3: TGCGCCAGCAGCCAGTACAGGCTCACAGGGGGCAATCCAACTAATGAAAAACTGTTTTTT. Its protein is CASSQYRLTGGNPTNEKLFF.

The chain carries TRBV28 and TRBJ2-3; the match to TRBD2 covers 9 bases. From germline, CDR1 is MDHEN and CDR2 SYDVKM. This CDR3 is built from 15 residues. V trimming: 3 bases; J trimming: 3 bases; junction bases outside the gene matches: 4. CDR3 DNA sequence: TGTGCCAGCAGTTTCCCCAGCGGGAGGACAGATACGCAGTATTTT. Its protein is CASSFPSGRTDTQYF.

This rearrangement joins TRBV5-6 to TRBJ2-7; possible D gene TRBD1, 5 bases. Trimming took 3 bases from V and 6 from J, leaving 22 bases between them. This CDR3 has 16 amino acids. CDR1 is SGHDT and CDR2 is YYEEEE in the germline V gene. The CDR3 protein is CASSSKGETQRGEQYF. Written as DNA, the CDR3 is TGTGCCAGCAGCTCTAAAGGGGAAACCCAGCGCGGCGAGCAGTACTTC. The entire variable domain, with the rest obtained from reference TRBV5-6 and TRBJ2-7, is as follows: DAGVTQSPTHLIKTRGQQVTLRCSPKSGHDTVSWYQQALGQGPQFIFQYYEEEERQRGNFPDRFSGHQFPNYSSELNVNALLLGDSALYLCASSSKGETQRGEQYFGPGTRLTVT.

J is TRBJ1-1 and V is TRBV4-3; D is undetermined. The CDR3 has 16 residues. In germline, CDR1 is LGHNA, CDR2 YSLEER. Trimming removed 0 bases from V and 0 bases from J, with 11 bases in between. The DNA of the CDR3 is TGCGCCAGCAGCCAAGAGATCGGCAGGATGAACACTGAAGCTTTCTTT. This sequence encodes CASSQEIGRMNTEAFF.

The gene calls are TRBV18 and TRBJ2-3; 13 bases line up with TRBD2. Per the germline V gene, CDR1 is KGHSH and CDR2 is LQKENI. V gave up 5 bases and J gave up 1 base; unmatched junction bases: 0. The length of the CDR3 is 15 residues. The CDR3: CASSGLAGGTDTQYF. The CDR3 DNA is TGTGCCAGCTCAGGACTAGCGGGAGGCACAGATACGCAGTATTTT.

Regarding this clone: Other DNA sequences in this specimen translate into the identical CDR3. The CDR3 region has the DNA TGTGCCAGCAGCTTACTAGCGGGAAGGGATACGCAGTATTTT. Amino acids: CASSLLAGRDTQYF. The chain combines TRBV7-2 with TRBJ2-3, with 9 bases identical to TRBD2. Germline V lookup: CDR1 SGHTA, CDR2 FQGNSA. V shed 2 bases, J shed 6 bases, and the junction held 3 bases outside the gene matches. The CDR3 runs 14 residues.

The chain uses TRBV28 and TRBJ1-2, with a weak D call TRBD1 (6 bases). Germline CDR1 reads MDHEN; CDR2 reads SYDVKM. The CDR3 totals 14 residues. Between the trimmed V and J ends, which lost 2 bases and 4 bases, there was a span of 11 bases. The CDR3: CASSLPDRIYGYTF. The CDR3 nucleotides read TGTGCCAGCAGTTTACCCGACAGGATCTATGGCTACACCTTC.

The J gene is TRBJ2-5, the V gene TRBV4-2; D might be TRBD1 (5 bases). The CDR3 runs to 16 residues. Looked up from germline, CDR1 is LGHNA and CDR2 is YNFKEQ. Trimming pared 1 base from V and 5 bases from J, leaving 17 bases between. CDR3 nucleotide sequence: TGTGCCAGCAGCCAAGGGGGCGCCGACCTATGGGAGACCCAGTACTTC. Its protein is CASSQGGADLWETQYF.

The CDR3 protein is CASSQPTGEVGANTEAFF. The CDR3 coding sequence is TGCGCCAGCAGCCAGCCCACAGGGGAAGTGGGGGCGAACACTGAAGCTTTCTTT. The V call is TRBV4-1, the J call TRBJ1-1; the match to TRBD1 covers 7 bases. There are 18 residues in the CDR3. V shed 3 bases, J shed 1 base, and the junction held 14 bases outside the gene matches. The germline V gene encodes CDR1 MGHRA and CDR2 YSYEKL.

The chain has TRBV28 and TRBJ2-5; 8 nucleotides align to TRBD1. Germline V gives CDR1 MDHEN, CDR2 SYDVKM. The CDR3 extends over 15 amino acids. V gave up 1 base and J gave up 3 bases; unmatched junction bases: 4. CDR3 amino acids: CASSLSATGEETQYF. The CDR3 nucleotides are TGTGCCAGCAGTTTATCTGCGACAGGGGAAGAGACCCAGTACTTC.

V gene TRBV5-1 combines with J gene TRBJ1-4; D possibly corresponds to TRBD1 (5 bases). CDR1 is SGHRS and CDR2 is YFSETQ in the germline V gene. The CDR3 runs 15 residues. V lost 2 bases, J lost 2 bases, and 10 bases lay in between. The CDR3 nucleotides read TGCGCCAGCAGCTTACGGGGGGTCACTAATGAAAAACTGTTTTTT. Amino acids: CASSLRGVTNEKLFF. The entire variable domain, with the rest obtained from reference TRBV5-1 and TRBJ1-4, is as follows: KAGVTQTPRYLIKTRGQQVTLSCSPISGHRSVSWYQQTPGQGLQFLFEYFSETQRNKGNFPGRFSGRQFSNSRSEMNVSTLELGDSALYLCASSLRGVTNEKLFFGSGTQLSVL.

The rearrangement uses TRBV5-1 and TRBJ1-2; 10 bases are a match to TRBD1. This CDR3 is built from 15 residues. CDR1 SGHRS and CDR2 YFSETQ come from the germline V gene. The J segment lost 8 bases and the V segment lost 4 bases, leaving 11 bases of the junction unmatched. CDR3 sequence (DNA): TGCGCCAGCAGCCAAAGTCCCGGGACAGGGGCGGGCTACACCTTC. The encoded protein is CASSQSPGTGAGYTF.

The chain couples TRBV4-3 to TRBJ2-1, with 10 bases identical to TRBD2. The CDR3 runs to 15 residues. Germline V lookup: CDR1 LGHNA, CDR2 YSLEER. The trim removed 0 bases at V and 9 bases at J, leaving 5 bases unmatched. The CDR3 spells CASSQDGLAGVEQFF. CDR3 DNA: TGCGCCAGCAGCCAAGACGGGCTAGCGGGAGTTGAGCAGTTCTTC.

V and J are TRBV20-1 and TRBJ1-1; 7 positions match TRBD1. CDR3 length: 10 residues. V lost 6 bases to trimming and J lost 7 bases; unmatched junction nucleotides: 2. The V gene's germline CDR1 is DFQATT and CDR2 SNEGSKA (reference sequence). CDR3 sequence: CSAGQVEAFF. The CDR3 DNA reads TGCAGTGCCGGACAGGTTGAAGCTTTCTTT.

The rearrangement uses TRBV28 and TRBJ2-7; 8 bases agree with TRBD1. There are 12 residues in the CDR3. CDR1 and CDR2 (germline): MDHEN, SYDVKM. Losses at the gene ends were 9 bases for V and 4 bases for J; bases not matched to a gene: 5. CDR3 in amino acids: CASGTGVYEQYF. The CDR3, as DNA: TGTGCCAGTGGGACAGGAGTTTACGAGCAGTACTTC.

The V and J genes are TRBV27 and TRBJ1-4, with D maybe TRBD1 (6 bases). CDR3 length equals 14 residues. CDR1 is MNHEY and CDR2 is SMNVEV in the germline V gene (reference sequence). V was clipped by 10 bases and J by 6 bases, with 18 bases between them. CDR3 loop: CANIGTKPDEKLFF. DNA of the CDR3: TGTGCCAATATAGGGACAAAACCCGATGAAAAACTGTTTTTT.

The V and J genes are TRBV27 and TRBJ1-2, with 7 bases matching TRBD1. There are 13 residues in the CDR3. Per the germline V gene, CDR1 is MNHEY and CDR2 is SMNVEV (reference sequence). V dropped 4 bases and J dropped 4; count of bases not matched to a gene: 3. The CDR3 DNA sequence: TGTGCCAGCAGTTCGGACAGGCGCTATGGCTACACCTTC. Translating gives CASSSDRRYGYTF.

The J gene is TRBJ2-5, the V gene TRBV18; D is undetermined. Between the trimmed V and J ends, which lost 2 bases and 1 base, there was a span of 5 bases. The germline V gene encodes CDR1 KGHSH and CDR2 LQKENI. The CDR3 contains 13 residues. The CDR3 region has the DNA TGTGCCAGCTCACCAGTAGCCCAAGAGACCCAGTACTTC. Encoded protein: CASSPVAQETQYF.